The rows below give T cell receptor beta chains drawn from one sample of a study of T cell changes during pregnancy in multiple sclerosis. Assay: immunoSEQ multiplex PCR; the TCRdb copy retains only in-frame clones and omits some. The sample holds tens of thousands of clones, more than 90% seen once. The sample here was peripheral blood, taken in the third trimester of pregnancy. Every receptor here comes from a female donor in good health, enrolled as a control in a pregnancy study. The CDR3 runs from the conserved cysteine through the conserved F or W. The D gene is left open where the match is weak. Only some rows state a clone size, as once, few, many or a class for expanded clones.

D	V	J	size	CDR3	DNA
-	TRBV4-3	TRBJ1-1	-	CASSQDAGGEAFF	TGCGCCAGCAGCCAAGACGCGGGTGGCGAGGCTTTCTTT
TRBD1	TRBV7-2	TRBJ2-2	once	CASTAPGQGNGELFF	TGTGCCAGCACCGCCCCGGGACAGGGTAACGGGGAGCTGTTTTTT
-	TRBV5-4	TRBJ2-3	-	CASSLDGGVDTQYF	TGTGCCAGCAGCTTGGACGGGGGTGTGGATACGCAGTATTTT
-	TRBV27	TRBJ2-2	-	CASSPGRANTGELFF	TGTGCCAGTTCACCTGGGCGGGCAAACACCGGGGAGCTGTTTTTT
-	TRBV6-6	TRBJ1-2	-	CASKLPGSGGYTF	TGTGCCAGCAAGCTTCCGGGCTCAGGGGGCTACACCTTC
-	TRBV2	TRBJ2-5	-	CASSEQLPGETQYF	TGTGCCAGCAGTGAGCAGCTTCCGGGAGAGACCCAGTACTTC
-	TRBV7-3	TRBJ2-3	-	CASSLGGPADTQYF	TGTGCCAGCAGCCTCGGGGGGCCGGCAGATACGCAGTATTTT
TRBD2	TRBV4-1	TRBJ2-3	-	CASSQESSGSIYTQYF	TGCGCCAGCAGCCAAGAATCTAGCGGGAGTATATATACGCAGTATTTT
TRBD1	TRBV6-5	TRBJ2-7	-	CASSTGTESSEQYF	TGTGCCAGCAGTACCGGGACAGAGAGTAGCGAGCAGTACTTC
-	TRBV7-9	TRBJ2-1	once	CASSLAVGEKAYEQFF	TGTGCCAGCAGCTTAGCCGTCGGAGAAAAGGCCTATGAGCAGTTCTTC
TRBD1	TRBV7-9	TRBJ2-7	-	CASSPPDRGYEQYF	TGTGCCAGCAGCCCCCCGGACAGGGGCTACGAGCAGTACTTC
-	TRBV15	TRBJ2-7	-	CATSRDSETYEQYF	TGTGCCACCAGCAGGGATAGCGAGACCTACGAGCAGTACTTC
-	TRBV10-3	TRBJ2-3	-	CAIAGAYPYTDTQYF	TGTGCCATCGCGGGGGCGTACCCTTACACAGATACGCAGTATTTT
-	TRBV5-1	TRBJ2-7	-	CASSPLDSSSYEQYF	TGCGCCAGCAGCCCACTTGATTCCTCCTCCTACGAGCAGTACTTC
-	TRBV5-1	TRBJ2-3	once	CASSFTGTDTQYF	TGCGCCAGCAGCTTTACAGGCACAGATACGCAGTATTTT
-	TRBV6-1	TRBJ1-1	-	CASSTIMNTEAFF	TGTGCCAGCAGCACAATCATGAACACTGAAGCTTTCTTT
-	TRBV7-9	TRBJ1-1	-	CASRPIGGDGTEAFF	TGTGCCAGCAGACCCATCGGAGGTGACGGCACTGAAGCTTTCTTT
-	TRBV29-1	TRBJ2-7	-	CSVKSAGAPGVEQYF	TGCAGCGTAAAATCTGCCGGGGCCCCGGGGGTCGAGCAGTACTTC
TRBD1	TRBV19	TRBJ1-5	-	CASSIVGHPTGGRWQPQHF	TGTGCCAGTAGTATAGTTGGCCACCCTACAGGGGGCAGGTGGCAGCCCCAGCATTTT
TRBD2	TRBV7-8	TRBJ2-1	-	CASSLRNGGDYNEQFF	TGTGCCAGCAGCTTAAGGAACGGGGGGGACTACAATGAGCAGTTCTTC
-	TRBV5-1	TRBJ2-2	-	CASSAGPNTGELFF	TGCGCCAGCAGCGCTGGGCCGAACACCGGGGAGCTGTTTTTT
TRBD2	TRBV7-9	TRBJ2-5	-	CASSPSGRKETQYF	TGTGCCAGCAGTCCCAGCGGGAGAAAAGAGACCCAGTACTTC
-	TRBV5-1	TRBJ2-2	-	CASSLELATPGELFF	TGCGCCAGCAGCTTGGAACTAGCTACCCCCGGGGAGCTGTTTTTT
-	TRBV7-9	TRBJ2-2	-	CASSLARQYTGELFF	TGTGCCAGCAGCTTAGCCCGACAGTACACCGGGGAGCTGTTTTTT
TRBD2	TRBV7-3	TRBJ2-1	-	CASSLRLAAGNEQFF	TGTGCCAGCAGCTTAAGACTAGCGGCTGGCAATGAGCAGTTCTTC
-	TRBV4-1	TRBJ2-6	-	CASSHRGANVLTF	TGCGCCAGCAGCCATCGGGGGGCCAACGTCCTGACTTTC
-	TRBV4-3	TRBJ1-5	-	CASSQDLGNQPQHF	TGCGCCAGCAGCCAAGATTTAGGCAATCAGCCCCAGCATTTT
TRBD1	TRBV10-3	TRBJ1-1	-	CAISVGQTDPSPTEAFF	TGTGCCATCAGTGTGGGACAGACAGATCCAAGTCCCACTGAAGCTTTCTTT
TRBD1	TRBV7-2	TRBJ1-6	-	CASSRTGQENSPLHF	TGTGCCAGCAGCCGAACGGGACAGGAGAATTCACCCCTCCACTTT
-	TRBV7-9	TRBJ2-1	-	CASSPPVRVESEQFF	TGTGCCAGCAGCCCACCGGTACGGGTAGAAAGTGAGCAGTTCTTC
TRBD1	TRBV9	TRBJ2-2	-	CASSGTGITGELFF	TGTGCCAGCAGCGGGACAGGAATCACCGGGGAGCTGTTTTTT